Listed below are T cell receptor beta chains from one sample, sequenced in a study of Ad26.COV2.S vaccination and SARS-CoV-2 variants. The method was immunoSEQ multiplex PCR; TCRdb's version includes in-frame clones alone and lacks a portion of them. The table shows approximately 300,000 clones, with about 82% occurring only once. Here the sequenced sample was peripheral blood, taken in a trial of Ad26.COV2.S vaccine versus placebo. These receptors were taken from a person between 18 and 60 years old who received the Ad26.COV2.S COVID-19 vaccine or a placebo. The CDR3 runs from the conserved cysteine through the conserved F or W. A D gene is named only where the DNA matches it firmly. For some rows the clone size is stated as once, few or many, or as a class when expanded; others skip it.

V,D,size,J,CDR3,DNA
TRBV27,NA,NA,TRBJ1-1,CASSTNLQGTEAFF,TGTGCCAGCAGTACAAACCTACAGGGCACTGAAGCTTTCTTT
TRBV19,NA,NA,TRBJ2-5,CASSVGVRKTQYF,TGTGCCAGTAGTGTCGGGGTAAGGAAGACCCAGTACTTC
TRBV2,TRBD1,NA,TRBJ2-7,CASSDPGQRPYEQYF,TGTGCCAGCAGCGATCCGGGACAGCGACCCTACGAGCAGTACTTC
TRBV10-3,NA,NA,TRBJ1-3,CAISVENVNSGNTIYF,TGTGCCATCAGTGTGGAAAACGTCAACTCTGGAAACACCATATATTTT
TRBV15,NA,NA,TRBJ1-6,CATSRDLGSPLHF,TGTGCCACCAGCAGAGATCTGGGCTCACCCCTCCACTTT
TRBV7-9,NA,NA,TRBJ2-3,CASSLWGGQGDTQYF,TGTGCCAGCAGCTTATGGGGAGGGCAGGGGGATACGCAGTATTTT
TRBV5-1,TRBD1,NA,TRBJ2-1,CASSFNFGTGGNEQFF,TGCGCCAGCAGCTTTAACTTCGGGACAGGGGGCAATGAGCAGTTCTTC
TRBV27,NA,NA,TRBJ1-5,CASRDNSNQPQHF,TGTGCCAGCAGGGACAACAGCAATCAGCCCCAGCATTTT
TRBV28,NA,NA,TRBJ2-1,CASYSFTEGSNEQFF,TGTGCCAGCTACAGTTTTACGGAGGGGTCCAATGAGCAGTTCTTC
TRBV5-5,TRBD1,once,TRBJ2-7,CASSSPAGTGIYEQYF,TGTGCCAGCAGCTCCCCCGCCGGGACAGGGATCTACGAGCAGTACTTC
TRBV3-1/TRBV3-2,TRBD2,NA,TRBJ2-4,CASSQGERGIKNIQYF,TGTGCCAGCAGCCAGGGGGAGCGGGGGATAAAAAACATTCAGTACTTC
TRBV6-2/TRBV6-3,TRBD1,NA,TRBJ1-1,CASSYGQGVNTEAFF,TGTGCCAGCAGTTACGGACAGGGGGTGAACACTGAAGCTTTCTTT
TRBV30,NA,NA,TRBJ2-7,CAWSDMGEQYF,TGTGCCTGGAGTGATATGGGCGAGCAGTACTTC
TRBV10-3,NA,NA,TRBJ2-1,CATQESAGSYNEQFF,TGTGCCACCCAAGAGTCGGCAGGGAGTTACAATGAGCAGTTCTTC
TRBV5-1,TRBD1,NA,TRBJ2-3,CASSVTGGEDTQYF,TGCGCCAGCAGCGTGACAGGGGGCGAGGATACGCAGTATTTT
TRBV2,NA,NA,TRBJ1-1,CASHGEKANTEAFF,TGTGCCAGCCATGGCGAAAAGGCGAACACTGAAGCTTTCTTT
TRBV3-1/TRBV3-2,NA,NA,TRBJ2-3,CASSQEGTPEGTDTQYF,TGTGCCAGCAGCCAAGAGGGGACCCCTGAGGGCACAGATACGCAGTATTTT
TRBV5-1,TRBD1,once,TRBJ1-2,CASSPGQGASVYGYTF,TGCGCCAGCAGCCCGGGGCAGGGGGCGTCGGTCTATGGCTACACCTTC
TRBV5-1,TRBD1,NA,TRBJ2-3,CASSFSGTGVTDTQYF,TGCGCCAGCAGCTTTTCTGGGACAGGGGTAACAGATACGCAGTATTTT
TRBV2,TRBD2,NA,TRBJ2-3,CASAAGLHTDTQYF,TGTGCCAGCGCCGCGGGACTACACACAGATACGCAGTATTTT
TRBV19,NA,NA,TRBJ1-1,CASSRTAPNTEAFF,TGTGCCAGTAGTCGGACAGCGCCGAACACTGAAGCTTTCTTT
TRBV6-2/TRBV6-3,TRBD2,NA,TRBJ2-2,CASSYRAGRGTGELFF,TGTGCCAGCAGTTATAGAGCGGGGAGGGGCACCGGGGAGCTGTTTTTT
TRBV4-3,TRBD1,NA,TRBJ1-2,CASSQEWTGGYGYTF,TGCGCCAGCAGCCAAGAATGGACAGGGGGGTATGGCTACACCTTC
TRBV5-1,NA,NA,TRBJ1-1,CASTKEVGTEAFF,TGCGCCAGCACCAAAGAAGTCGGCACTGAAGCTTTCTTT
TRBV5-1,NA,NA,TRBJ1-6,CASSFGQERGISPLHF,TGCGCCAGCAGCTTCGGGCAGGAACGGGGGATTTCACCCCTCCACTTT
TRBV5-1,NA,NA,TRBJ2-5,CASSFQATQYF,TGCGCCAGCAGCTTCCAGGCGACCCAGTACTTC
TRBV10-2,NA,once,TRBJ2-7,CASRIVGNYEQYF,TGCGCCTCCCGAATAGTAGGGAACTACGAGCAGTACTTC
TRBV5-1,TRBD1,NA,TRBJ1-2,CASSPGDRRPRTNYGYTF,TGCGCCAGCAGCCCGGGGGACAGGAGACCCAGGACTAACTATGGCTACACCTTC
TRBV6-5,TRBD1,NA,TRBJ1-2,CATKTGVYGYTF,TGTGCCACCAAGACAGGGGTCTATGGCTACACCTTC
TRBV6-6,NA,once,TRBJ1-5,CASSYGRQTNQPQHF,TGTGCCAGCAGTTACGGTCGACAAACCAATCAGCCCCAGCATTTT
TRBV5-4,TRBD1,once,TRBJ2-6,CASSSGTGEGANVLTF,TGTGCCAGCAGTTCCGGGACAGGGGAGGGGGCCAACGTCCTGACTTTC
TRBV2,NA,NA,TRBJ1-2,CASSEGVLAPNTFMNYGYTF,TGTGCCAGCAGTGAAGGAGTCCTGGCACCTAACACATTTATGAACTATGGCTACACCTTC
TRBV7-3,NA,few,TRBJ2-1,CASSQTSRGLDNEQFF,TGTGCCAGCAGTCAGACCTCCAGGGGCTTAGACAATGAGCAGTTCTTC
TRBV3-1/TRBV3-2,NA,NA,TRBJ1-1,CASSQDGRNTEAFF,TGTGCCAGCAGCCAAGATGGGAGGAACACTGAAGCTTTCTTT
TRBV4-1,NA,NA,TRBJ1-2,CASSQGEYYREGAGYGYTF,TGCGCCAGCAGCCAAGGGGAATATTACAGGGAGGGCGCGGGCTATGGCTACACCTTC
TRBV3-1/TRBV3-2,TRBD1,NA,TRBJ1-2,CASSPSTGQVSYGYTF,TGTGCCAGCAGCCCGAGTACGGGACAGGTCTCCTATGGCTACACCTTC
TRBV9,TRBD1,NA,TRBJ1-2,CASSVEPTGFYDGYTF,TGTGCCAGCAGCGTAGAGCCGACAGGGTTTTATGATGGCTACACCTTC
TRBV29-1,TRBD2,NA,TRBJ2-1,CSVERGGVIF,TGCAGCGTTGAACGTGGGGGGGTGATCTTC
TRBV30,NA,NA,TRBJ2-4,CAWSPPGSLAKNIQYF,TGTGCCTGGAGTCCCCCCGGTTCCTTAGCCAAAAACATTCAGTACTTC
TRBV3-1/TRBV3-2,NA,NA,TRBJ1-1,CASSVRIRTEAFF,TGTGCCAGCAGCGTGAGAATTCGCACTGAAGCTTTCTTT
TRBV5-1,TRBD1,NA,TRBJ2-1,CASSSMGDSYNEQFF,TGCGCCAGCAGCTCGATGGGGGACAGCTACAATGAGCAGTTCTTC
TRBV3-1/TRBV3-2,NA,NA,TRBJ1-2,CASSPTGGIEGYTF,TGTGCCAGCAGCCCGACAGGAGGGATTGAGGGCTACACCTTC